These T cell receptor beta chains were read from a single sample in a study of blood T cell repertoires in COVID-19. Here immunoSEQ multiplex PCR was the method, and the copy in TCRdb shows in-frame clones only, minus some. The data show approximately 240,000 clones, roughly 80% seen once. Input material: peripheral blood. The receptors stem from a middle-aged woman with active or convalescent COVID-19. Both conserved end residues are part of each CDR3. The D gene is left open where the match is weak. Clone size, where shown, is once, few, many, or a class for clones that have expanded.

>-|18|TRBV28|-|TRBJ2-5
CASSFSTGRGALKETQYF
TGTGCCAGCAGTTTCTCCACGGGCCGGGGGGCGTTAAAAGAGACCCAGTACTTC
>TRBD1|16|TRBV5-1|few|TRBJ2-2
CASSVAGTGDTGELFF
TGCGCCAGCAGCGTGGCCGGGACAGGCGACACCGGGGAGCTGTTTTTT
>-|12|TRBV28|-|TRBJ1-5
CAAGTVIKPQHF
TGTGCCGCGGGGACGGTGATCAAGCCCCAGCATTTT
>-|15|TRBV30|-|TRBJ1-3
CAWSTPLSSGNTIYF
TGTGCCTGGAGTACTCCTCTAAGCTCTGGAAACACCATATATTTT
>TRBD2|18|TRBV5-1|-|TRBJ2-1
CASSLAGTSGGAQDEQFF
TGCGCCAGCAGCTTGGCGGGCACTAGCGGGGGGGCTCAAGATGAGCAGTTCTTC
>TRBD1|17|TRBV28|-|TRBJ1-3
CASSGTGVLRSGNTIYF
TGTGCCAGCTCCGGGACAGGGGTATTACGCTCTGGAAACACCATATATTTT
>TRBD1|12|TRBV28|-|TRBJ1-1
CASSLNDRGAFF
TGTGCCAGCAGTTTAAACGACAGGGGCGCTTTCTTT
>TRBD1|16|TRBV5-1|-|TRBJ2-3
CASSLATGGEGDTQYF
TGCGCCAGCAGCTTGGCGACAGGGGGCGAGGGAGATACGCAGTATTTT
>TRBD2|14|TRBV4-1|-|TRBJ2-4
CASSQPGTKVGQYF
TGCGCCAGCAGCCAACCCGGGACTAAAGTAGGTCAGTACTTC
>-|13|TRBV30|-|TRBJ1-1
CAWSVGGRTEAFF
TGTGCCTGGAGTGTGGGAGGGAGGACTGAAGCTTTCTTT
>TRBD2|16|TRBV12-5|-|TRBJ2-5
CASGHQRGGLFETQYF
TGTGCTAGTGGTCACCAGCGGGGGGGCCTTTTTGAGACCCAGTACTTC
>-|15|TRBV3-1/TRBV3-2|once|TRBJ2-5
CASSPTRARGETQYF
TGTGCCAGCAGCCCCACAAGGGCTAGGGGGGAGACCCAGTACTTC
>-|16|TRBV9|-|TRBJ1-2
CASSVGEGRKVDGYTF
TGTGCCAGCAGCGTAGGAGAAGGCAGGAAGGTAGATGGCTACACCTTC
>-|13|TRBV10-3|-|TRBJ1-1
CAIRRQFNTEAFF
TGTGCCATCAGGCGACAGTTTAACACTGAAGCTTTCTTT
>-|19|TRBV5-5|-|TRBJ1-2
CASSFGIGGGAKANYGYTF
TGTGCCAGCAGCTTCGGGATCGGAGGGGGGGCGAAAGCTAACTATGGCTACACCTTC
>-|14|TRBV25-1|few|TRBJ1-6
CASSFQGWNSPLHF
TGTGCCAGCAGTTTTCAGGGGTGGAATTCACCCCTCCACTTT
>TRBD1|17|TRBV5-6|-|TRBJ1-2
CASSFHVDRDLPYGYTF
TGTGCCAGCAGCTTTCATGTGGACAGGGATCTTCCCTATGGCTACACCTTC
>TRBD2|15|TRBV7-9|-|TRBJ2-1
CASSLGLAGLDEQFF
TGTGCCAGCAGCCTGGGACTAGCGGGGCTGGATGAGCAGTTCTTC
>TRBD1|17|TRBV27|-|TRBJ2-5
CASSPLKGAASQETQYF
TGTGCCAGCAGTCCCCTTAAGGGGGCAGCGTCCCAAGAGACCCAGTACTTC
>-|12|TRBV11-2|-|TRBJ1-1
CASSQGQLEAFF
TGTGCCAGCAGTCAAGGACAGCTTGAAGCTTTCTTT
>-|14|TRBV5-6|-|TRBJ1-2
CASSWRTVFYGYTF
TGTGCCAGCAGCTGGAGGACAGTCTTCTATGGCTACACCTTC
>TRBD1|14|TRBV19|few|TRBJ1-1
CASSRDRGRTEAFF
TGTGCCAGTAGTCGGGACAGGGGGAGGACTGAAGCTTTCTTT
>TRBD1|15|TRBV5-1|-|TRBJ1-4
CASSLGDRGLKKLFF
TGCGCCAGCAGCTTGGGGGACAGGGGGTTGAAAAAACTGTTTTTT
>TRBD1|14|TRBV19|-|TRBJ1-2
CASSAQTGGNGYTF
TGTGCCAGTAGTGCCCAGACAGGGGGGAATGGCTACACCTTC
>-|14|TRBV15|-|TRBJ1-4
CATSSGQHNEKLFF
TGTGCCACCAGCAGCGGACAGCATAATGAAAAACTGTTTTTT
>-|16|TRBV2|-|TRBJ1-5
CASSRDTPYSNQPQHF
TGTGCCAGCAGTCGGGACACTCCTTATAGCAATCAGCCCCAGCATTTT
>-|16|TRBV7-6|once|TRBJ2-2
CASSLGRRVLTGELFF
TGTGCCAGCAGCTTAGGTCGCAGGGTACTCACCGGGGAGCTGTTTTTT
>-|14|TRBV30|-|TRBJ1-6
CAWSVTVDNSPLHF
TGTGCCTGGAGTGTGACAGTAGATAATTCACCCCTCCACTTT
>TRBD1|13|TRBV7-3|once|TRBJ2-7
CASSTRTGAEQYF
TGTGCCAGCAGCACCCGGACAGGGGCCGAGCAGTACTTC
>-|11|TRBV29-1|-|TRBJ1-2
CSVGPGGGYTF
TGCAGCGTTGGTCCGGGGGGAGGCTACACCTTC
>TRBD2|15|TRBV6-1|once|TRBJ2-1
CASSEGGLAENEQFF
TGTGCCAGCAGCGAAGGGGGACTAGCGGAAAATGAGCAGTTCTTC
>TRBD1|15|TRBV5-6|-|TRBJ1-1
CASSFGTGVNTEAFF
TGTGCCAGCAGCTTTGGAACAGGGGTGAACACTGAAGCTTTCTTT
>-|13|TRBV19|once|TRBJ2-6
CATLSSGANVLTF
TGTGCCACCCTGAGCTCTGGGGCCAACGTCCTGACTTTC
>-|14|TRBV5-1|-|TRBJ2-7
CASSGSGTKGEQYF
TGCGCCAGCAGCGGCTCCGGGACAAAGGGCGAGCAGTACTTC
>TRBD1|14|TRBV5-1|once|TRBJ1-2
CASSLGDRAGGYTF
TGCGCCAGCAGCTTGGGGGACAGGGCGGGTGGCTACACCTTC
>TRBD2|14|TRBV19|-|TRBJ2-1
CATKLAGGPNEQFF
TGTGCCACCAAACTAGCGGGGGGGCCGAATGAGCAGTTCTTC
>-|15|TRBV24-1|-|TRBJ1-6
CATSEEERANSPLHF
TGTGCCACCAGTGAGGAGGAGAGGGCTAATTCACCCCTCCACTTT